Below are 10 T cell receptor beta chains sequenced from a single sample in a study of CD8 T cells in ankylosing spondylitis. Study results and caveats: Ankylosing spondylitis blood appeared to be characterized by a TCR beta motif of 8 or 9 highly homologous variants.

The antigens these receptors bind are not known. MiXCR, run by TCRdb on the 5' RACE reads, gives a single entry per CDR3 protein. Counted here are around 540,000 distinct CDR3 sequences, 9.5% to 15% occurring once; the ten biggest clones make up 6.8%. Source material: blood, either unsorted or a sorted T cell fraction (not recorded which). These receptors were obtained from a male donor with ankylosing spondylitis.

This clonotype was seen a few times. The chain has TRBV9 and TRBJ2-3, with no clear D. The germline CDR1 and CDR2 sequences are SGDLS and YYNGEE. Trimming took 1 base from V and 3 from J, leaving 9 bases between them. There are 14 residues in the CDR3. Here the CDR3 DNA reads TGTGCCAGCAGCGTATCTCCTCAGACAGATACGCAGTATTTT. Its protein is CASSVSPQTDTQYF.

The CDR3 nucleotides read TGTGCCAGCAGGGGGGGCGGCCGTTCCTATGGCTACACCTTC. Translated, it gives CASRGGGRSYGYTF. The J gene is TRBJ1-2, the V gene TRBV6-2 or TRBV6-3, with D possibly TRBD1 on 6 matching bases. V was pared by 6 bases and J by 4 bases, with 15 bases between. CDR1 is MNHEY and CDR2 is SVGEGT in the germline V gene. CDR3 length: 14 amino acids.

This clonotype was picked up a small number of times. The V call is TRBV11-2, the J call TRBJ2-7; D possibly uses TRBD1 or TRBD2 (5 bases each). V shed 1 base and J shed 2 bases, with 12 bases lying between them. The CDR3 runs 15 residues. Germline-derived CDR1 and CDR2 are SGHAT and FQNNGV. CDR3 DNA sequence: TGTGCCAGCAGCTTAGGAACCCAGGGAGCCTACGAGCAGTACGTC. Amino acids: CASSLGTQGAYEQYV.

The chain couples TRBV5-1 to TRBJ2-7; D is possibly TRBD1 (6 bases). Between the trimmed V and J ends, which lost 4 bases and 1 base, there was a span of 9 bases. The length of the CDR3 is 13 residues. Per germline, CDR1 SGHRS and CDR2 YFSETQ. CDR3 in amino acids: CASSQGQSYEQYV. The CDR3 DNA follows: TGCGCCAGCAGCCAAGGACAGTCCTACGAGCAGTACGTC.

The chain has TRBV20-1 and TRBJ1-4; D perhaps matches TRBD1 (5 bases). The CDR3 contains 13 residues. From germline, CDR1 is DFQATT and CDR2 SNEGSKA (reference sequence). V lost 0 bases to trimming and J lost 4 bases, with 6 bases between them. The CDR3 region has the DNA TGCAGTGCTAGAGAGCAGGGTAATGAAAAACTGTTTTTT. Its translation is CSAREQGNEKLFF.

The chain joins TRBV25-1 to TRBJ2-5; 7 nucleotides match TRBD2. Germline trimming cut 6 bases from V and 4 bases from J; bases unmatched to any gene: 11. CDR1 is MGHDK and CDR2 is SYGVNS in the germline V gene. The CDR3 has 15 amino acids. CDR3 amino acids: CASSRGLTGGETQYF. The CDR3 bases are TGTGCCAGCAGCCGAGGCCTTACGGGGGGAGAGACCCAGTACTTC.

This clonotype was picked up a small number of times. The chain carries TRBV12-3 or TRBV12-4 and TRBJ2-7; 7 nucleotides agree with TRBD1. V was pared by 6 bases and J by 4 bases, with 6 bases of the junction left unmatched. The CDR3 runs to 13 residues. CDR3 in DNA: TGTGCCAGCAGGAGGGACAGTCGGTACGAGCAGTACTTC. Translating gives CASRRDSRYEQYF.

This clonotype was seen many times. For the CDR3, the DNA is TGTGCCACCAGTGATACACGGGGGGGAGAGCAGTTCTTC. It translates to CATSDTRGGEQFF. The V call is TRBV24-1, the J call TRBJ2-1, with 8 positions matching TRBD2. The CDR3 covers 13 residues. V shed 3 bases, J shed 10 bases, and the junction held 4 bases outside the gene matches. Germline CDR1 and CDR2: KGHDR and SFDVKD.

This clonotype has a count of ten or more. The rearrangement uses TRBV12-3 or TRBV12-4 and TRBJ2-1; D remains ambiguous. V dropped 6 bases and J dropped 7 bases, with 10 bases sitting between them. The CDR3 length is 12 residues. The CDR3 coding sequence is TGTGCCAGCAGCGCATTAGGGAATGAGCAGTTCTTC. Protein sequence: CASSALGNEQFF.

The table lists this clonotype with many counts. The chain is built from TRBV12-3 or TRBV12-4 and TRBJ2-2; no firm D call. The CDR3 length is 11 residues. Trimming cost V 10 bases and J 8 bases, with 11 bases left between them. This CDR3 is CATSGIGELFF. In DNA form, the CDR3 reads TGTGCCACCTCGGGCATTGGGGAGCTGTTTTTT.